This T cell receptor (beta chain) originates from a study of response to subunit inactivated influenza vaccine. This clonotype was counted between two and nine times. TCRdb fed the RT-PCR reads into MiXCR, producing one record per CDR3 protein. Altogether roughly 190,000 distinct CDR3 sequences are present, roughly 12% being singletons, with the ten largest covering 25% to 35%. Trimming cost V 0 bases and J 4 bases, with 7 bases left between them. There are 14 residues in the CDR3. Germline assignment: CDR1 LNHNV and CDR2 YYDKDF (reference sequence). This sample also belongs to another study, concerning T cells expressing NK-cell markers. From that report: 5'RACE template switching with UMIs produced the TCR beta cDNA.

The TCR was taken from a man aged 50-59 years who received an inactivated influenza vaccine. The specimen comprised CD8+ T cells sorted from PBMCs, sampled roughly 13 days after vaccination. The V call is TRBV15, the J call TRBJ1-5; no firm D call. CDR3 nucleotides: TGTGCCACCAGCAGAGATTCCCGGAATCAGCCCCAGCATTTT. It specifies CATSRDSRNQPQHF.